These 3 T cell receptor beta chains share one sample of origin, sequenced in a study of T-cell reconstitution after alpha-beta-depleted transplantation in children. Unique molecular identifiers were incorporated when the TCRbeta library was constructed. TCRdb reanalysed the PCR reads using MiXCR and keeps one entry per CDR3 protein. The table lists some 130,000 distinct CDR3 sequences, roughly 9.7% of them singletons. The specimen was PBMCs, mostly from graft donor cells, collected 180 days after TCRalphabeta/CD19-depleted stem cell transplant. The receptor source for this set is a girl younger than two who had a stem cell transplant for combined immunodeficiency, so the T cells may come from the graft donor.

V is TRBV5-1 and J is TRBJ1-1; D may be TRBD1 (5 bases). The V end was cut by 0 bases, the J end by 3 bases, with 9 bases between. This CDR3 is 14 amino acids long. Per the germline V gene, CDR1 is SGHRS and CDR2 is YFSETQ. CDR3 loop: CASSLEGRDTEAFF. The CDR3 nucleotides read TGCGCCAGCAGCTTGGAGGGGCGCGACACTGAAGCTTTCTTT.

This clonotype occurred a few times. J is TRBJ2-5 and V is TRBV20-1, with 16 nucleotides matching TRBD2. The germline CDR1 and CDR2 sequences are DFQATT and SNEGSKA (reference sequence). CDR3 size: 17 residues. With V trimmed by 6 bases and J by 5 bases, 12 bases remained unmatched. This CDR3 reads CSALGTSGGAGLETQYF. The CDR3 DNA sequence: TGCAGTGCCCTCGGGACTAGCGGGGGGGCGGGTTTGGAGACCCAGTACTTC.

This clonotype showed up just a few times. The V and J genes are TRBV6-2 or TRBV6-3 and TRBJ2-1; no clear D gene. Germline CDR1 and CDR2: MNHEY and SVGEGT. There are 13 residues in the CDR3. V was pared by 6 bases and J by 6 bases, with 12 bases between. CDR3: CASSPQKSNEQFF. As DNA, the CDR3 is TGTGCCAGCAGCCCCCAAAAGAGCAATGAGCAGTTCTTC.